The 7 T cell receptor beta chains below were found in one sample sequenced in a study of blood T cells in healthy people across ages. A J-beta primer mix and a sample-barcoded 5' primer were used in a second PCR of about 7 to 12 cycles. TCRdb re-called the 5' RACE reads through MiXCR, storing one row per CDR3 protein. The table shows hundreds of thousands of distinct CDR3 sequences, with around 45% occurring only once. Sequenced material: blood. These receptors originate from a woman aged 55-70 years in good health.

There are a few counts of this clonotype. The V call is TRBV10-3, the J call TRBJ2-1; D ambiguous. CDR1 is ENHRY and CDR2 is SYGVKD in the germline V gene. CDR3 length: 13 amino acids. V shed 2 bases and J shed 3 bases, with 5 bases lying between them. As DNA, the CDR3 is TGTGCCATCAGTGAGGACTTCTACAATGAGCAGTTCTTC. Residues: CAISEDFYNEQFF.

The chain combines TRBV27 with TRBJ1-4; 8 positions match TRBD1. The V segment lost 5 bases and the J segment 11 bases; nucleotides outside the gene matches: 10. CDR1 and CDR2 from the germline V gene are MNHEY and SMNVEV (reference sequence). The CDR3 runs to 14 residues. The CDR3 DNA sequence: TGTGCCAGCAGTCCTCGGACAGGGCTAGGGAAACTGTTTTTT. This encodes CASSPRTGLGKLFF.

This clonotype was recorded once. CDR3 in amino acids: CASSDRDSYNEQFF. In nucleotides, the CDR3 is TGTGCCAGCAGTGACCGGGACAGTTACAATGAGCAGTTCTTC. V and J are TRBV6-2 or TRBV6-3 and TRBJ2-1; 7 nucleotides line up with TRBD1. The CDR3 is 14 residues long. J gave up 4 bases and V 5 bases, and 5 bases lay outside the gene matches. Germline CDR1 is MNHEY and CDR2 is SVGEGT.

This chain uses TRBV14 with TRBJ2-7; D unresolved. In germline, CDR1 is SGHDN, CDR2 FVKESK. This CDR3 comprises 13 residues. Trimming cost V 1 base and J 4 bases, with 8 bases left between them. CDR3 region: CASSQGLTYEQYF. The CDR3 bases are TGTGCCAGCAGCCAAGGACTTACTTACGAGCAGTACTTC. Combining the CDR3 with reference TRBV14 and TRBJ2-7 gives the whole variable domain EAGVTQFPSHSVIEKGQTVTLRCDPISGHDNLYWYRRVMGKEIKFLLHFVKESKQDESGMPNNRFLAERTGGTYSTLKVQPAELEDSGVYFCASSQGLTYEQYFGPGTRLTVT.

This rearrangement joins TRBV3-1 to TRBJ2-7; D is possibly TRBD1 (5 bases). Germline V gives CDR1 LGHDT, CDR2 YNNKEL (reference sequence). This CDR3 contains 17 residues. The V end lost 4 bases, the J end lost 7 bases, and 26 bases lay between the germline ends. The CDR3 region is CASSPRYTRAMGNEQYF. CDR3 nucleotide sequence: TGTGCCAGCAGCCCTCGATACACCAGGGCTATGGGCAATGAGCAGTACTTC.

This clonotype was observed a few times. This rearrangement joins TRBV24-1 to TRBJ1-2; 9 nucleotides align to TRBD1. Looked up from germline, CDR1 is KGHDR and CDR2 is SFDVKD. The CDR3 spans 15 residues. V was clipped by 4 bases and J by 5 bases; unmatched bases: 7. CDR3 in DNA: TGTGCCACCAGTGACCGCGGACAGGGGAGTTATGGCTACACCTTC. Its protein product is CATSDRGQGSYGYTF.

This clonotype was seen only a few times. The CDR3 is CASSFTGARGDTQYF. The CDR3 coding sequence is TGTGCCAGCAGCTTCACAGGGGCCCGAGGGGATACGCAGTATTTT. V usage is TRBV5-5 and J usage is TRBJ2-3, with 7 bases matching TRBD1. This CDR3 has 15 residues. Germline V gene data show CDR1 as SGHKS and CDR2 as YYEKEE (reference sequence). V lost 2 bases and J lost 6; bases outside the gene matches: 9.